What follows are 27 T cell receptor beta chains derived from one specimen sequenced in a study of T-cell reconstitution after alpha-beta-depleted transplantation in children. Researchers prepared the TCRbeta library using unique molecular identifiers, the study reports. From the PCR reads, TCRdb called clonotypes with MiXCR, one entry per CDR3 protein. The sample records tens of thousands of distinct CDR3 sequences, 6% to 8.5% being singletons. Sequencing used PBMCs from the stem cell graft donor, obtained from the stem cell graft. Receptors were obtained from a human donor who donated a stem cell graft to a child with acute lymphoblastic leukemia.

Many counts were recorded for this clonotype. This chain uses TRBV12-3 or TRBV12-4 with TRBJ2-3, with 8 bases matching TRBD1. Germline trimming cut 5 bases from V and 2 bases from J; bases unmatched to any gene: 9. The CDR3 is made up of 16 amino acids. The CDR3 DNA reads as TGTGCCAGCAGTACCCCCGGGACAGGTTTCACAGATACGCAGTATTTT. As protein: CASSTPGTGFTDTQYF.

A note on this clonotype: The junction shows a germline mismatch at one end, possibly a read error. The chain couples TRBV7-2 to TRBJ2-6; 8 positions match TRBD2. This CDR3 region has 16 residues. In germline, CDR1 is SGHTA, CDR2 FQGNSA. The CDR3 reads CASSLGGGSGANVLNF. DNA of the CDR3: TGTGCCAGCAGCCTCGGGGGGGGCTCTGGGGCCAACGTCCTGAATTTC.

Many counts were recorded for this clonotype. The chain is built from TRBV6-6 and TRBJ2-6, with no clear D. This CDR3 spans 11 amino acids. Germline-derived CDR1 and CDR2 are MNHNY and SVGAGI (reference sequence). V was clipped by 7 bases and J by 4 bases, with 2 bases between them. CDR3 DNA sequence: TGTGCCAGCACCGGGGCCAACGTCCTGACTTTC. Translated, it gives CASTGANVLTF.

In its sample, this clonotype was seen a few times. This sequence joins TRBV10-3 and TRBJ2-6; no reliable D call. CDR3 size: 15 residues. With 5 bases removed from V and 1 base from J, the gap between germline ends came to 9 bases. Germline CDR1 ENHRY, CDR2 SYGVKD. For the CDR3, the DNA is TGTGCCATCAGTCCCTCTAGTTCTGGGGCCAACGTCCTGACTTTC. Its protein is CAISPSSSGANVLTF.

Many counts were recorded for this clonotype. CDR3 residues: CASSLFGQPDYEQYF. As DNA, the CDR3 is TGTGCCAGCAGCTTATTCGGACAGCCCGATTACGAGCAGTACTTC. The chain recombines TRBV11-2 with TRBJ2-7, with D perhaps matching TRBD1 (6 bases). Germline V gene lookup returns CDR1 SGHAT and CDR2 FQNNGV. This CDR3 region has 15 residues. V lost 2 bases and J 4 bases, leaving 15 bases between the germline ends.

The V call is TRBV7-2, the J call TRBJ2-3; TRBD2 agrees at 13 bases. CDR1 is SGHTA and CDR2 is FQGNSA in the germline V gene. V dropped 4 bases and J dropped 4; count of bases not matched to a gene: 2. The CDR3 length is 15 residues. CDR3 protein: CASSSGLAGADTQYF. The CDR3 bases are TGTGCCAGCAGCTCCGGACTAGCGGGAGCAGATACGCAGTATTTT.

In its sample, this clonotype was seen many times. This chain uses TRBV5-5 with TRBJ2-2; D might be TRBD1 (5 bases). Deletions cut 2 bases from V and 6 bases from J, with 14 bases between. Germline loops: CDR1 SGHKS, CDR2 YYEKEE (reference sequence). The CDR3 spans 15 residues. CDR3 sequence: CASSFRGHGAGELFF. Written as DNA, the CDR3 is TGTGCCAGCAGCTTTAGGGGCCATGGGGCCGGGGAGCTGTTTTTT. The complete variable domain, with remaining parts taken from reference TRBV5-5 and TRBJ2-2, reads DAGVTQSPTHLIKTRGQQVTLRCSPISGHKSVSWYQQVLGQGPQFIFQYYEKEERGRGNFPDRFSARQFPNYSSELNVNALLLGDSALYLCASSFRGHGAGELFFGEGSRLTVL.

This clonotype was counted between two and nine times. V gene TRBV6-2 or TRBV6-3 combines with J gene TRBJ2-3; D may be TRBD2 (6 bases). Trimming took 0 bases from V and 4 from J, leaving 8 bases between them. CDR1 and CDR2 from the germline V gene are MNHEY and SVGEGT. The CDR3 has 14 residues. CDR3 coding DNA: TGTGCCAGCAGTTACTCGACGGGGGCAGATACGCAGTATTTT. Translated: CASSYSTGADTQYF.

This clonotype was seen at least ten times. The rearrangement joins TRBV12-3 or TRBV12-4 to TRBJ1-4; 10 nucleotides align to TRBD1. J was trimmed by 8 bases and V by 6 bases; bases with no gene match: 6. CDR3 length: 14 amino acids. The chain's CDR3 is CASRYDRGREKLFF. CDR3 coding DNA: TGTGCCAGCAGATATGACAGGGGGCGCGAAAAACTGTTTTTT.

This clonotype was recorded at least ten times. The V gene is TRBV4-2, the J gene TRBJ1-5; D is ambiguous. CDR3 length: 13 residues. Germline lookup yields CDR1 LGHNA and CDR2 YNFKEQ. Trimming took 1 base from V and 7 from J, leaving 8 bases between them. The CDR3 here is CASSQGRCQPQHF. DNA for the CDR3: TGTGCCAGCAGCCAAGGTCGGTGCCAGCCCCAGCATTTT.

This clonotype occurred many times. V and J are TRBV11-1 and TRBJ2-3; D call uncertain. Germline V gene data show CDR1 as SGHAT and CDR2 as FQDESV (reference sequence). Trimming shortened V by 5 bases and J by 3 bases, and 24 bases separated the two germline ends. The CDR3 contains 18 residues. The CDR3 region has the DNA TGTGCCAGCAGCCATCTTAGGACGAATCCCCCCGAAACAGATACGCAGTATTTT. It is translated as CASSHLRTNPPETDTQYF.

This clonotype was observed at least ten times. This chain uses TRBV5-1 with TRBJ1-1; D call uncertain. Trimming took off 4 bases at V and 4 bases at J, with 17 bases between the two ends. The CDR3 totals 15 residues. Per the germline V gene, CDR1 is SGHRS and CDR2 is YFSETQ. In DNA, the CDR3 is TGCGCCAGCAGCCGGCCGGGAATCGAAGGCACTGAAGCTTTCTTT. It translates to CASSRPGIEGTEAFF. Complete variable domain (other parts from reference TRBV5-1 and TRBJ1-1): KAGVTQTPRYLIKTRGQQVTLSCSPISGHRSVSWYQQTPGQGLQFLFEYFSETQRNKGNFPGRFSGRQFSNSRSEMNVSTLELGDSALYLCASSRPGIEGTEAFFGQGTRLTVV.

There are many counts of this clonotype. CDR3 in DNA: TGTGCCAGCAGCCAAGACGGACAGGGGGTCAATTCACCCCTCCACTTT. It is translated as CASSQDGQGVNSPLHF. The V gene is TRBV4-2, the J gene TRBJ1-6, with 10 bases aligning to TRBD1. The junction had 3 bases not matched to a gene; V was cut back by 0 bases and J by 7 bases. CDR3 size: 16 residues. Germline CDR1 LGHNA, CDR2 YNFKEQ.

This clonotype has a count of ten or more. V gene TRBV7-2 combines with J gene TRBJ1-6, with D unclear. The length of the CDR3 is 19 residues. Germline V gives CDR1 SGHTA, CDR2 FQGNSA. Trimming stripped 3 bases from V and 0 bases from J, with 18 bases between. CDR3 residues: CASSFVPGRQSSYNSPLHF. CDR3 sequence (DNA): TGTGCCAGCAGCTTCGTCCCGGGCAGGCAGAGCTCCTATAATTCACCCCTCCACTTT.

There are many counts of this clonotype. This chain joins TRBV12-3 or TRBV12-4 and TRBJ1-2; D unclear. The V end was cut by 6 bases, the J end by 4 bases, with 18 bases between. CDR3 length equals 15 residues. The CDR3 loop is CASSPGPSEVYGYTF. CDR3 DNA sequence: TGTGCCAGCAGCCCAGGCCCTTCTGAGGTCTATGGCTACACCTTC.

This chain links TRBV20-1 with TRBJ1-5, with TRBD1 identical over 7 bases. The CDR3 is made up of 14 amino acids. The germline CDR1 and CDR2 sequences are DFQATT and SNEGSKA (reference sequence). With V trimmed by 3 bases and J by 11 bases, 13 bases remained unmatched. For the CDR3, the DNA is TGCAGTGCTAGTTCACAGGGGTACCCGAAAGCCCAGCATTTT. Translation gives CSASSQGYPKAQHF.

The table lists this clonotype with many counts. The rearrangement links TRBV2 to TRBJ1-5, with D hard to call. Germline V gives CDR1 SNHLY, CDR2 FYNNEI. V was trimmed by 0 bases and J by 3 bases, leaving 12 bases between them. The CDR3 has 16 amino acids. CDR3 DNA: TGTGCCAGCAGTGAAGCGCTTCGGCAGCTCAATCAGCCCCAGCATTTT. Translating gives CASSEALRQLNQPQHF.

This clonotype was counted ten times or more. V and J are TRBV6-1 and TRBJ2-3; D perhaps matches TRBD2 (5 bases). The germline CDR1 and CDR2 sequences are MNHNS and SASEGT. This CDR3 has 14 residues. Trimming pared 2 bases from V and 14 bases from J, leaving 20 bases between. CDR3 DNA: TGTGCCAGCAGTGAATCCGGGGTGCCCAAATCGGGGTATTTT. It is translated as CASSESGVPKSGYF.

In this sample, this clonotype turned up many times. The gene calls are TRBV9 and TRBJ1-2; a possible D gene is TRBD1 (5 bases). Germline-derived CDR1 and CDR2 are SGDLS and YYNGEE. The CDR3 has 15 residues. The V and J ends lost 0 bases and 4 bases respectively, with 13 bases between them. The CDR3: CASSVGGRETYGYTF. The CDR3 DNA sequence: TGTGCCAGCAGCGTAGGGGGCAGGGAGACCTATGGCTACACCTTC.

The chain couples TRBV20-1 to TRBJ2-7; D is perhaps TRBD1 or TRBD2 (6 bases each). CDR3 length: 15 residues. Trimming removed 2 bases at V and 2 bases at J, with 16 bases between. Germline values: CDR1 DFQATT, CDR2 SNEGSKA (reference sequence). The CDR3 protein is CSARLGGRLAYEQYF. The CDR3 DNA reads TGCAGTGCTAGATTGGGGGGCCGGCTCGCCTACGAGCAGTACTTC.

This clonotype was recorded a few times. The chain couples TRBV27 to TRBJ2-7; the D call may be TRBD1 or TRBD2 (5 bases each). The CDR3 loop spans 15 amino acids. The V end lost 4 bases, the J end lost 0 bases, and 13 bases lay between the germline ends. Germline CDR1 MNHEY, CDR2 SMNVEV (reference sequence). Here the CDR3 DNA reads TGTGCCAGCAGTTACCGGGACGGGCGCTCCTACGAGCAGTACTTC. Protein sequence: CASSYRDGRSYEQYF.

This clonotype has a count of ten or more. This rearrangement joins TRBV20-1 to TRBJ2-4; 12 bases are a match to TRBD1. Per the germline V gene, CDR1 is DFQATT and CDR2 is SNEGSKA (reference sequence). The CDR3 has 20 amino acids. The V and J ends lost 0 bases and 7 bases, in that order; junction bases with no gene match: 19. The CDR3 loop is CSAREMGGWSRDRGPNIQYF. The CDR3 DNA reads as TGCAGTGCTAGAGAGATGGGCGGGTGGAGCCGGGACAGGGGGCCGAACATTCAGTACTTC.

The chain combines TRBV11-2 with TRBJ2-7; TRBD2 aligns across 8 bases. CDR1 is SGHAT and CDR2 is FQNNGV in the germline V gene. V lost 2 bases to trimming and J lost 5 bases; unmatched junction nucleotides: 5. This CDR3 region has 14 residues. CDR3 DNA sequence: TGTGCCAGCAGCTTACCAGCGGGAGTGAACGAGCAGTACTTC. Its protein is CASSLPAGVNEQYF. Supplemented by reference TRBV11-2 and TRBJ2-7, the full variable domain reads EAGVAQSPRYKIIEKRQSVAFWCNPISGHATLYWYQQILGQGPKLLIQFQNNGVVDDSQLPKDRFSAERLKGVDSTLKIQPAKLEDSAVYLCASSLPAGVNEQYFGPGTRLTVT.

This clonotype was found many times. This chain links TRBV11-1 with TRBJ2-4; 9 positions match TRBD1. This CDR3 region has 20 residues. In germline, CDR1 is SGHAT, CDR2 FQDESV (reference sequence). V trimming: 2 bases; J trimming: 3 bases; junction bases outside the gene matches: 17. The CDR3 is CASSLIPGQGFLGVKNIQYF. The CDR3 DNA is TGTGCCAGCAGCTTAATCCCGGGACAGGGATTCCTTGGAGTCAAAAACATTCAGTACTTC.

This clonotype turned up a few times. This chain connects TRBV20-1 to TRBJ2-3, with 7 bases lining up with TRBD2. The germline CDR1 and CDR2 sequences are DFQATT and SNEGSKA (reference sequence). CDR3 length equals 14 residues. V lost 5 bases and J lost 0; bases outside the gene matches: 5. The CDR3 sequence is CSAGGDYSTDTQYF. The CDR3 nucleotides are TGCAGTGCTGGAGGGGACTATAGCACAGATACGCAGTATTTT.

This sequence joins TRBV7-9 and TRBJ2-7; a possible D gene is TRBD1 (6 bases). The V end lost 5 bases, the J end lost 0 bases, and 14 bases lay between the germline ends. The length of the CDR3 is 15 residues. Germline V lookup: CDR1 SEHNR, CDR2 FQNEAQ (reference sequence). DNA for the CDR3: TGTGCCAGCAGCCCCACCCAGGGGAACTCCTACGAGCAGTACTTC. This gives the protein CASSPTQGNSYEQYF.

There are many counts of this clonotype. CDR3 residues: CSAWDDGYEQYF. As DNA, the CDR3 is TGCAGTGCTTGGGACGATGGGTACGAGCAGTACTTC. The chain recombines TRBV20-1 with TRBJ2-7, with D perhaps assigned TRBD1 or TRBD2 (5 bases each). V shed 5 bases and J shed 4 bases, with 12 bases lying between them. This CDR3 region has 12 residues. CDR1 and CDR2 (germline): DFQATT, SNEGSKA (reference sequence).